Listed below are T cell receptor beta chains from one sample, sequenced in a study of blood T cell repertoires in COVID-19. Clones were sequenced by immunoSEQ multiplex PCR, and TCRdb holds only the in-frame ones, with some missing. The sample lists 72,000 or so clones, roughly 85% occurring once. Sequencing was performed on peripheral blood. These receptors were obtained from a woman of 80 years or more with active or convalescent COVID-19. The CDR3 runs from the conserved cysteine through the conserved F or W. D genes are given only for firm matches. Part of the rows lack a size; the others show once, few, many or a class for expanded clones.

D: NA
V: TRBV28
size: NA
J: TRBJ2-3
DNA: TGTGCCAGCAGTTTGTCCGGGACAACTAGCACAGATACGCAGTATTTT
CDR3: CASSLSGTTSTDTQYF

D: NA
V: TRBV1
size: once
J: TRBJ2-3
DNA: TGCACCAGCAGCCGGTTCGGAGATACGCAGTATTTT
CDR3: CTSSRFGDTQYF

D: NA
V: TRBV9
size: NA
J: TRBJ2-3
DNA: TGTGCCAGCAGCCCTAGGGGGGACAGAGCAGATACGCAGTATTTT
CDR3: CASSPRGDRADTQYF

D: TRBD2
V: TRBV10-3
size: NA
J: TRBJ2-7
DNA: TGTGCCATCAAATCACTAGCGGGGGGTATCTACGAGCAGTACTTC
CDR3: CAIKSLAGGIYEQYF

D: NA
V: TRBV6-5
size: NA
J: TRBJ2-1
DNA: TGTGCCAGCAGTTCCCGGGGGCGGGGGAGGGTCGAGCAGTTCTTC
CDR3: CASSSRGRGRVEQFF

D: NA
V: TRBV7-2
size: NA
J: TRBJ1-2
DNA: TGTGCCAGCACTACGGACAGAATAAATGGCTACACCTTC
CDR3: CASTTDRINGYTF

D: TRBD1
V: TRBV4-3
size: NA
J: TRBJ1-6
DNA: TGCGCCAGCAGCCAAGGGACAGGGAAGTATTCACCCCTCCACTTT
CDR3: CASSQGTGKYSPLHF

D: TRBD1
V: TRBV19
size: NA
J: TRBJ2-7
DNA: TGTGCCAGCTCCAGGGGGCCGGACCACGAGCAGTACTTC
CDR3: CASSRGPDHEQYF

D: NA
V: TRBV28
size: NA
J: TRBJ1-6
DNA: TGTGCCAGCAGTTTGCCGACAACACCTCTCCACTTT
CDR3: CASSLPTTPLHF

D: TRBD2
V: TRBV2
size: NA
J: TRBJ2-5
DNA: TGTGCCAGCAGTGCTCTAGCGGGGGCCCAATTCGGCCAGTACTTC
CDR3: CASSALAGAQFGQYF

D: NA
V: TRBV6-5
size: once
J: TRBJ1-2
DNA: TGTGCCAGCAGTTACGGGGGGGAGAGTCCCTATGGCTACACCTTC
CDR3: CASSYGGESPYGYTF

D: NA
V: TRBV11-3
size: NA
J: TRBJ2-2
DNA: TGTGCCAGCAGCCTTACGGGTTCTGTGGGGGAGCTGTTTTTT
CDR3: CASSLTGSVGELFF

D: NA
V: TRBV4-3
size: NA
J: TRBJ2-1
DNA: TGCGCCAGCAGCCAAGATTCCCAATCCAATGAGCAGTTCTTC
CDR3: CASSQDSQSNEQFF

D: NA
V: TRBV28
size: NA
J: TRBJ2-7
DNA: TGTGCCAGCAGTTATGGGGCTCTCTACGAGCAGTACTTC
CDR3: CASSYGALYEQYF

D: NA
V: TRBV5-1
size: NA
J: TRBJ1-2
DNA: TGCGCCAGCAGCTTCGGTAATGGCTACACCTTC
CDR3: CASSFGNGYTF

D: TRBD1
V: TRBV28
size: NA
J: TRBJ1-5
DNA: TGTGCCAGCTCCGAGACAGGGGTATATAGCAATCAGCCCCAGCATTTT
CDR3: CASSETGVYSNQPQHF

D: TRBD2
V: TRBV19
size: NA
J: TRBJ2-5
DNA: TGTGCCAGTAGTGGCCTAGCGGGGGAGTTTGAGACCCAGTACTTC
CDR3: CASSGLAGEFETQYF

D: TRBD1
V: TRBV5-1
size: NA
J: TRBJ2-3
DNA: TGCGCCAGCAGCTTGGGTACGCGACAGGGGATTAGCACAGATACGCAGTATTTT
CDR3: CASSLGTRQGISTDTQYF

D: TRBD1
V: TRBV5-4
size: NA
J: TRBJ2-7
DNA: TGTGCCAGCAGCTTGAACACAGGGGACGAGCAGTACTTC
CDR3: CASSLNTGDEQYF

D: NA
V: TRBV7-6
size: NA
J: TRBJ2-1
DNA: TGTGCCAGCAGCTTATTCGGGACTGACTCATACAATGAGCAGTTCTTC
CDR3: CASSLFGTDSYNEQFF

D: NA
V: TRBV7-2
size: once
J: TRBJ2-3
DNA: TGTGCCAGCAGCCCCTTCCCCAGGGGTCGGGATACGCAGTATTTT
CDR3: CASSPFPRGRDTQYF

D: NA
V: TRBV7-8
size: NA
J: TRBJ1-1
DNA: TGTGCCAGCAGCTTAGATTGGGCCCTCACTAACACTGAAGCTTTCTTT
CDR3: CASSLDWALTNTEAFF

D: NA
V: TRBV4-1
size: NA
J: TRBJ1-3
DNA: TGCGCCAGCAGCCTGAGTGCGGGCTCGACTGGAAACACCATATATTTT
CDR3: CASSLSAGSTGNTIYF

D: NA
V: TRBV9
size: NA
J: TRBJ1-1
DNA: TGTGCCAGCAGCCGGGGTCAAACAGGGATGTACACTGAAGCTTTCTTT
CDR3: CASSRGQTGMYTEAFF

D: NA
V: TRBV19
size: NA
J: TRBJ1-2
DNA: TGTGCCAGTAGTCCGGACATCCCGAAGGGCTACACCTTC
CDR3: CASSPDIPKGYTF

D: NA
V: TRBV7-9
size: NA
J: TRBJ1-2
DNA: TGTGCCCCTAGCTTAGTGGCCAGCTACACCTTC
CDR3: CAPSLVASYTF

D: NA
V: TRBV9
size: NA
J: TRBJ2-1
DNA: TGTGCCAGCAGCGTAGACCCCCCGAGTGAGCAGTTCTTC
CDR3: CASSVDPPSEQFF

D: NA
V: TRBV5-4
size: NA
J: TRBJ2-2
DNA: TGTGCCAGCAGCTTGCTTGGGGGGGCTTATGGCGGGGAGCTGTTTTTT
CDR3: CASSLLGGAYGGELFF

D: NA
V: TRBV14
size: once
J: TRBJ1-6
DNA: TGTGCCAGCAGCCTCTTGAATTCACCCCTCCACTTT
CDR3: CASSLLNSPLHF

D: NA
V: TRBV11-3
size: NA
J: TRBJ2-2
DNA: TGTGCCAGCAGAAGCAGCGGCACCGGGGAGCTGTTTTTT
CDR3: CASRSSGTGELFF

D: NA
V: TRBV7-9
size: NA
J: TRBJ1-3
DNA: TGTGCCAGCAGCTTAGTTGCCAGGGTCTCTGGAAACACCATATATTTT
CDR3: CASSLVARVSGNTIYF

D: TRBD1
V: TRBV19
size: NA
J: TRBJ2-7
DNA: TGTGCCAGCGGACAGGGCTACGAGCAGTACTTC
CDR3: CASGQGYEQYF

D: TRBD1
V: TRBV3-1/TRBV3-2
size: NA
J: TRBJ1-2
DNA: TGTGCCAGCAGCCAAACCCCTGAGACAGGGGATGGCTACACCTTC
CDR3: CASSQTPETGDGYTF

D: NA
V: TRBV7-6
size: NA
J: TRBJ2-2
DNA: TGTGCCAGCAGCCGCGGCGGAGGGGAGCTGTTTTTT
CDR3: CASSRGGGELFF

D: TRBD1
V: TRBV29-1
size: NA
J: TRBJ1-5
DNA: TGCAGCGTTGTGGCAGGGGGAAATCAGCCCCAGCATTTT
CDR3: CSVVAGGNQPQHF

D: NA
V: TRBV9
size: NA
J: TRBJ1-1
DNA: TGTGCCAGCAGCGCGACGACAGTGAAGAACACTGAAGCTTTCTTT
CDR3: CASSATTVKNTEAFF

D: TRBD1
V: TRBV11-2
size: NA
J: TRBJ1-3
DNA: TGTGCCAGCAGCCGAAGGACAGGAGGCTTTGTGACTGGAAACACCATATATTTT
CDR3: CASSRRTGGFVTGNTIYF

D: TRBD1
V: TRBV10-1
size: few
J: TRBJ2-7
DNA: TGCGCCAGCAGCTTCGACAGGGAAGGATCCTACGAGCAGTACTTC
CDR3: CASSFDREGSYEQYF

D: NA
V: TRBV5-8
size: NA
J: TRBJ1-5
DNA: TGTGCCAGCAGCTTGAGGGTAGGTGGGAGTCAGCCCCAGCATTTT
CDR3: CASSLRVGGSQPQHF

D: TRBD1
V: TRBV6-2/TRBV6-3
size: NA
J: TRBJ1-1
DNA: TGTGCCAGCAGTCTCTCCGGGACAGCAAACACTGAAGCTTTCTTT
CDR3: CASSLSGTANTEAFF

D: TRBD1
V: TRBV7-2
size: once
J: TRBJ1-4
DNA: TGTGCCAGCAGCTTAGGGGACAGGGTGCGTGAAAAACTGTTTTTT
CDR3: CASSLGDRVREKLFF

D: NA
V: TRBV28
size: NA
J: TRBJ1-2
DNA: TGTGCCAGCAGTTTGGTACAGAACTATGGCTACACCTTC
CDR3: CASSLVQNYGYTF

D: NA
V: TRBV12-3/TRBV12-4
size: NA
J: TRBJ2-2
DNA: TGTGCCAGCAGTTTTCAGGGAACCGGGGAGCTGTTTTTT
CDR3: CASSFQGTGELFF

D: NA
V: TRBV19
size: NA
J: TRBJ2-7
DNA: TGTGCCAGTAGCTCCGCCTACGAGCAGTACTTC
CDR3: CASSSAYEQYF

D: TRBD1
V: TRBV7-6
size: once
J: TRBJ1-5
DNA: TGTGCCAGCAGCTCAGGGGGTCGTAGCAATCAGCCCCAGCATTTT
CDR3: CASSSGGRSNQPQHF

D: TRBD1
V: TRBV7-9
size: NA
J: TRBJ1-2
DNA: TGTGCCAGCAGCTGGGGGACAGGCGGAAATGGCTACACCTTC
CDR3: CASSWGTGGNGYTF

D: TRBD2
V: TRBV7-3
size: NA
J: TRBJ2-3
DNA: TGTGCCAGCAGTCCCCTGGGGGGGGATACAGATACGCAGTATTTT
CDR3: CASSPLGGDTDTQYF

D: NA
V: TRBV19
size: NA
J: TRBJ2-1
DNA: TGTGCCAGTAGTATCTATCCTAGTCTCTCCTACAATGAGCAGTTCTTC
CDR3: CASSIYPSLSYNEQFF

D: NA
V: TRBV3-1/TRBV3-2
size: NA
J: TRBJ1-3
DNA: TGTGCCAGCAGCCATAGTCACGGGGGACCTGGAAACACCATATATTTT
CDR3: CASSHSHGGPGNTIYF

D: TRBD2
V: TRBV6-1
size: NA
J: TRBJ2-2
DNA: TGTGCCAGCAGTGCCCGACTAGCGGGGGGGCCGGGGGAGCTGTTTTTT
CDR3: CASSARLAGGPGELFF

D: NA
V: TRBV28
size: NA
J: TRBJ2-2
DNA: TGTGCCAGCAGTTTACTTAAACAGGGAATCGCGAACACCGGGGAGCTGTTTTTT
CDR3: CASSLLKQGIANTGELFF

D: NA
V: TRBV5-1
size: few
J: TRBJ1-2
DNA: TGCGCCAGCAGCTCCCTCGGGGAGGGGAGCTATGGCTACACCTTC
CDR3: CASSSLGEGSYGYTF

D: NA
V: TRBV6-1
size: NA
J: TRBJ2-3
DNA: TGTGCCAGCAGTGATCCGACCGGGACATTGGATACGCAGTATTTT
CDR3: CASSDPTGTLDTQYF